A single sample is the source of the 23 T cell receptor beta chains below, sequenced in a study of blood T cells in healthy people across ages. Then a second PCR, running about 7 to 11 cycles, was carried out with a sample-barcoded 5' primer and a J-beta primer mix. Each CDR3 protein gets one entry after TCRdb re-called the 5' RACE reads with MiXCR. Of approximately 780,000 distinct CDR3 sequences in the sample, 20% to 30% were seen once. This sample also appeared in a second study, on T cells of mothers and their children.

The sample comprised blood. These receptors were collected from a boy under 18 in good health.

CDR3 bases: TGTGCCAGCAGCTTAATGGGAACCGAGCAGTACTTC. It encodes CASSLMGTEQYF. This rearrangement joins TRBV7-9 to TRBJ2-7; D is unclear. V was trimmed by 2 bases and J by 6 bases, leaving 8 bases between them. This CDR3 spans 12 amino acids. CDR1 SEHNR and CDR2 FQNEAQ come from the germline V gene (reference sequence).

This clonotype was recorded a few times. The gene calls are TRBV10-3 and TRBJ2-1; 9 positions match TRBD1. The DNA end favors TRBJ2-5, so the J call may be wrong. The CDR3 has 15 residues. The germline CDR1 and CDR2 sequences are ENHRY and SYGVKD. CDR3 sequence: CAISAPGQGAETQYF. CDR3 nucleotide sequence: TGTGCCATCAGTGCACCGGGACAGGGAGCGGAGACCCAGTACTTC.

This clonotype appeared a few times. The J gene is TRBJ1-6, the V gene TRBV30; tentatively, D is TRBD1 (5 bases). There are 14 residues in the CDR3. V was shortened by 1 base and J by 4 bases, with 8 bases between the two germline ends. Germline-derived CDR1 and CDR2 are GTSNPN and SVGIG (reference sequence). This chain's CDR3 is CAWSGGPYNSPLHF. CDR3 bases: TGTGCCTGGAGTGGGGGACCTTATAATTCACCCCTCCACTTT.

The chain joins TRBV7-3 to TRBJ1-1; TRBD1 matches 10 bases. This CDR3 comprises 13 residues. V gave up 4 bases and J gave up 11 bases; unmatched junction bases: 7. CDR1 and CDR2 (germline): SGHTA, FQGTGA. The CDR3, as DNA: TGTGCCAGCAGCTCTCGACAGGGGGCGGTGGCTTTCTTT. Translated: CASSSRQGAVAFF.

This clonotype was observed a handful of times. The CDR3 DNA follows: TGTGCCAGCAGCGTAGGTTGGACAGGGAATGAAAAACTGTTTTTT. This codes for CASSVGWTGNEKLFF. This rearrangement joins TRBV9 to TRBJ1-4, with TRBD1 matching 8 bases. The CDR3 totals 15 residues. V shed 0 bases and J 5 bases; nucleotides not matched to a gene: 3. Germline values: CDR1 SGDLS, CDR2 YYNGEE.

This clonotype occurred a few times. The rearrangement links TRBV27 to TRBJ2-1, with a weak D call TRBD1 (6 bases). Deletions cut 3 bases from V and 6 bases from J, with 12 bases between. The CDR3 totals 14 residues. Germline V CDR1 and CDR2: MNHEY, SMNVEV (reference sequence). Written as DNA, the CDR3 is TGTGCCAGCAGTTTCCCGGGACAAAGCAATGAGCAGTTCTTC. It specifies CASSFPGQSNEQFF.

The rearrangement uses TRBV3-1 and TRBJ1-4; perhaps TRBD1 as D (5 bases). The germline gives CDR1 LGHDT, CDR2 YNNKEL (reference sequence). V lost 5 bases to trimming and J lost 6 bases, with 16 bases between them. The CDR3 covers 15 residues. CDR3 sequence: CASSSSDTGHEKLFF. The CDR3 nucleotides are TGTGCCAGCAGCTCCTCGGACACCGGTCATGAAAAACTGTTTTTT.

This clonotype has more than one count but fewer than ten. This chain connects TRBV7-9 to TRBJ2-1; D not resolved. The DNA end is more similar to TRBJ2-5, so the J call may be wrong. The CDR3 extends over 14 amino acids. Looked up from germline, CDR1 is SEHNR and CDR2 is FQNEAQ (reference sequence). Here the CDR3 reads CASSFVARQETQYF. The CDR3, as DNA: TGTGCCAGCAGCTTCGTAGCTCGTCAAGAGACCCAGTACTTC.

V usage is TRBV20-1 and J usage is TRBJ1-5; D might be TRBD1 (5 bases). CDR1 DFQATT and CDR2 SNEGSKA come from the germline V gene (reference sequence). This CDR3 has 13 amino acids. V lost 3 bases to trimming and J lost 3 bases, with 9 bases between them. CDR3 sequence reads: CSASRQPNQPQHF. The CDR3 nucleotides are TGCAGTGCTAGCCGACAGCCCAATCAGCCCCAGCATTTT.

The chain uses TRBV18 and TRBJ1-3, with 8 bases matching TRBD1. CDR3 length equals 18 residues. J lost 0 bases, V lost 3 bases, and 10 bases had no gene match. Germline values: CDR1 KGHSH, CDR2 LQKENI. Here the CDR3 DNA reads TGTGCCAGCTCACCTTCAGGGGGCTCCGTGCACTCTGGAAACACCATATATTTT. It specifies CASSPSGGSVHSGNTIYF.

This clonotype was seen a handful of times. The CDR3 DNA follows: TGTGCCAGCAGTCCCACGCCCGCCAAGCGTAATTCACCCCTCCACTTT. This gives the protein CASSPTPAKRNSPLHF. The chain combines TRBV3-1 with TRBJ1-6; D remains unclear. Deletions cut 6 bases from V and 6 bases from J, with 18 bases between. Germline-derived CDR1 and CDR2 are LGHDT and YNNKEL (reference sequence). The length of the CDR3 is 16 residues.

This chain uses TRBV28 with TRBJ1-2; 7 nucleotides line up with TRBD1. J lost 4 bases, V lost 5 bases, and 7 bases had no gene match. The CDR3 runs to 14 residues. The germline V gene has CDR1 MDHEN and CDR2 SYDVKM. This CDR3 is CASSADRDAYGYTF. DNA for the CDR3: TGTGCCAGCAGTGCCGACAGGGACGCCTATGGCTACACCTTC.

V usage is TRBV9 and J usage is TRBJ2-2; D remains unclear. The V end lost 0 bases, the J end lost 7 bases, and 10 bases lay between the germline ends. CDR3 size: 14 residues. Per germline, CDR1 SGDLS and CDR2 YYNGEE. CDR3 nucleotide sequence: TGTGCCAGCAGCGTAGAGCTGTTGGGCGGGGAGCTGTTTTTT. It encodes CASSVELLGGELFF.

This chain links TRBV7-2 with TRBJ2-1, with D possibly TRBD2 on 6 matching bases. The CDR3 runs 14 residues. V lost 5 bases and J lost 2, with 10 bases in between. Per germline, CDR1 SGHTA and CDR2 FQGNSA. CDR3 amino acids: CASSRGTPYNEQFF. DNA for the CDR3: TGTGCCAGCAGCCGCGGGACGCCCTACAATGAGCAGTTCTTC. Full variable domain (rest looked up from reference TRBV7-2 and TRBJ2-1): GAGVSQSPSNKVTEKGKDVELRCDPISGHTALYWYRQSLGQGLEFLIYFQGNSAPDKSGLPSDRFSAERTGGSVSTLTIQRTQQEDSAVYLCASSRGTPYNEQFFGPGTRLTVL.

J is TRBJ1-5 and V is TRBV12-3 or TRBV12-4; D is ambiguous. The CDR3 has 13 amino acids. V lost 6 bases and J 6 bases, leaving 12 bases between the germline ends. This CDR3 reads CASRADGGQPQHF. The CDR3 nucleotides read TGTGCCAGCAGGGCCGACGGAGGTCAGCCCCAGCATTTT.

The chain recombines TRBV6-4 with TRBJ1-2; no firm D call. The length of the CDR3 is 13 residues. The V and J ends lost 6 bases and 2 bases respectively, with 10 bases between them. CDR1 MRHNA and CDR2 SNTAGT come from the germline V gene. The CDR3 DNA is TGTGCCAGCAGGCCGACCGAGAACTATGGCTACACCTTC. Its translation is CASRPTENYGYTF.

The CDR3 DNA reads TGCAGCGTTGGAGGGGGCGCCAGGGAGACCCAGTACTTC. Translating gives CSVGGGARETQYF. The chain carries TRBV29-1 and TRBJ2-5; TRBD1 agrees at 7 bases. This CDR3 region has 13 residues. Trimming took 4 bases from V and 5 from J; bases not matched to a gene: 7. Per germline, CDR1 SQVTM and CDR2 ANQGSEA. Supplemented by reference TRBV29-1 and TRBJ2-5, the full variable domain reads SAVISQKPSRDICQRGTSLTIQCQVDSQVTMMFWYRQQPGQSLTLIATANQGSEATYESGFVIDKFPISRPNLTFSTLTVSNMSPEDSSIYLCSVGGGARETQYFGPGTRLLVL.

The rearrangement uses TRBV6-6 and TRBJ1-5, with D possibly TRBD1 on 5 matching bases. The germline V gene has CDR1 MNHNY and CDR2 SVGAGI (reference sequence). The CDR3 is made up of 12 amino acids. Trimming took 5 bases from V and 5 from J, leaving 7 bases between them. The CDR3 is CASSTGDQPQHF. DNA for the CDR3: TGTGCCAGCAGTACAGGCGATCAGCCCCAGCATTTT.

This chain connects TRBV18 to TRBJ2-7; the match to TRBD2 covers 8 bases. The junction had 16 bases not matched to a gene; V was cut back by 3 bases and J by 3 bases. Germline CDR1 is KGHSH and CDR2 is LQKENI. The CDR3 runs 18 residues. The CDR3 DNA sequence: TGTGCCAGCTCACCGGAGGCGGGGGGCCGCGTGTGGGGCTACGAGCAGTACTTC. Its translation is CASSPEAGGRVWGYEQYF.

This clonotype was recorded a few times. This sequence joins TRBV2 and TRBJ1-1, with D unclear. V gave up 6 bases and J gave up 2 bases, with 13 bases separating them. There are 14 residues in the CDR3. CDR1 and CDR2 from the germline V gene are SNHLY and FYNNEI. The DNA for the CDR3 is TGTGCCAGCAGAGATACAGCGGATAACACTGAAGCTTTCTTT. It translates to CASRDTADNTEAFF.

This clonotype has more than one count but fewer than ten. The rearrangement joins TRBV6-1 to TRBJ2-2, with D perhaps given as TRBD1 or TRBD2 (6 bases each). The V gene's germline CDR1 is MNHNS and CDR2 SASEGT. The germline V and J ends were trimmed by 8 bases and 0 bases, with 16 bases remaining between them. The CDR3 is 16 amino acids. CDR3 coding DNA: TGTGCCAGCTTCCGGTGGGGGGCTTCGAACACCGGGGAGCTGTTTTTT. Translation: CASFRWGASNTGELFF.

Many counts were recorded for this clonotype. The V and J genes are TRBV5-1 and TRBJ2-1; TRBD1 agrees at 7 bases. Germline V CDR1 and CDR2: SGHRS, YFSETQ. V was pared by 3 bases and J by 2 bases, with 8 bases of the junction left unmatched. The CDR3 consists of 16 residues. For the CDR3, the DNA is TGCGCCAGCAGCTCCCTCGACAGGGCTGCCTACAATGAGCAGTTCTTC. This gives the protein CASSSLDRAAYNEQFF.

In this sample, this clonotype turned up once. The chain combines TRBV6-5 with TRBJ1-2, with 9 bases that match TRBD1. Germline assignment: CDR1 MNHEY and CDR2 SVGAGI. CDR3 size: 14 residues. Trimming cost V 5 bases and J 5 bases; bases outside gene matches: 6. The CDR3 loop is CASSHDRGEYGYTF. The CDR3 nucleotides are TGTGCCAGCAGTCACGACAGGGGGGAATATGGCTACACCTTC.